The 15 T cell receptor beta chains below were found in one sample sequenced in a study of immune evolution from preneoplasia to lung adenocarcinoma. Produced via immunoSEQ multiplex PCR; TCRdb's table is partial and in-frame only. The table includes roughly 5,000 clones, around 80% detected once. What was sequenced was FFPE normal lung tissue adjacent to the tumor. These receptors originate from a person between 45 and 75 years old with lung adenocarcinoma.

The rearrangement links TRBV10-3 to TRBJ2-1; maybe TRBD1 (6 bases). Germline V gene data show CDR1 as ENHRY and CDR2 as SYGVKD. V lost 11 bases to trimming and J lost 5 bases, with 19 bases between them. The CDR3 is made up of 14 amino acids. This chain's CDR3 is CASESGTSNNEQFF. CDR3 nucleotides: TGTGCCTCCGAATCCGGGACATCGAACAATGAGCAGTTCTTC.

The rearrangement joins TRBV18 to TRBJ1-1; D possibly corresponds to TRBD1 (5 bases). This CDR3 region has 14 residues. Germline-derived CDR1 and CDR2 are KGHSH and LQKENI. Trimming stripped 2 bases from V and 4 bases from J, with 11 bases between. CDR3 region: CASSPNTGPTEAFF. The CDR3 nucleotides read TGTGCCAGCTCACCAAATACGGGGCCCACTGAAGCTTTCTTT. Using reference TRBV18 and TRBJ1-1 for the parts outside the CDR3, the full variable domain is NAGVMQNPRHLVRRRGQEARLRCSPMKGHSHVYWYRQLPEEGLKFMVYLQKENIIDESGMPKERFSAEFPKEGPSILRIQQVVRGDSAAYFCASSPNTGPTEAFFGQGTRLTVV.

This clone is medium-sized within its sample. CDR3 residues: CASSFSQGVGGYTF. The CDR3 DNA sequence: TGTGCCAGCAGCTTCAGTCAGGGGGTAGGAGGCTACACCTTC. The chain joins TRBV11-2 to TRBJ1-2; TRBD1 agrees at 7 bases. Germline CDR1 SGHAT, CDR2 FQNNGV. The CDR3 loop spans 14 amino acids. Germline trimming cut 3 bases from V and 8 bases from J; bases unmatched to any gene: 9.

The rearrangement joins TRBV6-5 to TRBJ2-1; D may match TRBD1 or TRBD2 (5 bases each). The CDR3 extends over 12 amino acids. V was pared by 6 bases and J by 7 bases, with 10 bases between. CDR1 is MNHEY, CDR2 SVGAGI, per germline. The CDR3 DNA follows: TGTGCCAGCAGCTCGGGGCGGAATGAGCAGTTCTTC. This sequence encodes CASSSGRNEQFF.

V usage is TRBV29-1 and J usage is TRBJ1-1; 7 nucleotides agree with TRBD1. Losses at the gene ends were 1 base for V and 3 bases for J; bases not matched to a gene: 14. This CDR3 contains 17 residues. The germline V gene encodes CDR1 SQVTM and CDR2 ANQGSEA. The CDR3 sequence: CSVEASPISTGDTEAFF. The CDR3 DNA sequence: TGCAGCGTTGAAGCCTCGCCCATCTCAACAGGGGACACTGAAGCTTTCTTT.

This sequence joins TRBV2 and TRBJ2-7, with D hard to call. Germline CDR1 and CDR2: SNHLY and FYNNEI. V gave up 1 base and J gave up 5 bases, with 3 bases separating them. The CDR3 is made up of 11 amino acids. CDR3 loop: CASSEVNEQYF. In nucleotides, the CDR3 is TGTGCCAGCAGTGAAGTTAACGAGCAGTACTTC.

The chain links TRBV11-2 to TRBJ2-7, with D perhaps matching TRBD1 (5 bases). Per germline, CDR1 SGHAT and CDR2 FQNNGV. This CDR3 is 14 amino acids long. Trimming removed 1 base at V and 2 bases at J, with 9 bases between. The CDR3 sequence is CASSLVQGTYEQYF. As DNA, the CDR3 is TGTGCCAGCAGCTTAGTTCAGGGAACCTACGAGCAGTACTTC.

V and J are TRBV7-2 and TRBJ2-7; D unclear. Germline CDR1 SGHTA, CDR2 FQGNSA. The CDR3 runs to 11 residues. Between the trimmed V and J ends, which lost 1 base and 7 bases, there was a span of 5 bases. CDR3 in amino acids: CASSLVGEQYF. CDR3 sequence (DNA): TGTGCCAGCAGCTTAGTAGGAGAGCAGTACTTC.

In this sample, this clone turned up a few times. The chain is built from TRBV6-6 and TRBJ2-3; 7 bases map to TRBD1. The CDR3 is 15 residues long. V trimming: 5 bases; J trimming: 0 bases; junction bases outside the gene matches: 5. Germline lookup yields CDR1 MNHNY and CDR2 SVGAGI (reference sequence). This CDR3 reads CASSLSGGSTDTQYF. CDR3 DNA sequence: TGTGCCAGCAGTCTATCAGGGGGAAGCACAGATACGCAGTATTTT.

CDR3 sequence (DNA): TGTGCCAGCAGCTTTTGGAGGGACACTGAAGCTTTCTTT. Encoded protein: CASSFWRDTEAFF. The chain is built from TRBV7-3 and TRBJ1-1; D unresolved. The CDR3 is made up of 13 amino acids. CDR1 and CDR2 (germline): SGHTA, FQGTGA. Trimming left V 3 bases short and J 3 bases short, with 8 bases between.

This clone is a singleton in its sample. V gene TRBV5-1 combines with J gene TRBJ2-5, with D uncertain. Between the trimmed V and J ends, which lost 1 base and 0 bases, there was a span of 4 bases. CDR1 is SGHRS and CDR2 is YFSETQ in the germline V gene. The CDR3 runs to 13 residues. The CDR3 DNA is TGCGCCAGCAGCTTGCAGTACCAAGAGACCCAGTACTTC. Its translation is CASSLQYQETQYF.

J is TRBJ2-2 and V is TRBV5-1; weak D call: TRBD1 (6 bases). The CDR3 sequence is 14 residues long. Trimming pared 5 bases from V and 8 bases from J, leaving 16 bases between. Germline V gene data show CDR1 as SGHRS and CDR2 as YFSETQ. The CDR3 DNA reads as TGCGCCAGCAGGGCGGACAGCCCGGGGGGGGAGCTGTTTTTT. Translated, it gives CASRADSPGGELFF.

This clone occurred once. This rearrangement joins TRBV7-9 to TRBJ1-2; 7 nucleotides agree with TRBD1. The CDR3 spans 15 residues. Germline V CDR1 and CDR2: SEHNR, FQNEAQ (reference sequence). With V trimmed by 1 base and J by 3 bases, 5 bases remained unmatched. The CDR3 sequence is CASSLGGGRDYGYTF. The CDR3, as DNA: TGTGCCAGCAGCTTAGGAGGGGGCAGGGACTATGGCTACACCTTC.

This clone was counted a single time. The chain is built from TRBV9 and TRBJ2-1, with D possibly being TRBD2 (5 bases). CDR1 and CDR2 from the germline V gene are SGDLS and YYNGEE. Trimming left V 3 bases short and J 7 bases short, with 11 bases between. This CDR3 has 13 amino acids. The CDR3 loop is CASSGTFWNEQFF. The CDR3 DNA reads as TGTGCCAGCAGCGGGACTTTCTGGAATGAGCAGTTCTTC.

This chain joins TRBV4-2 and TRBJ1-1; no reliable D call. CDR1 and CDR2 (germline): LGHNA, YNFKEQ. The CDR3 spans 13 residues. V lost 0 bases to trimming and J lost 3 bases, with 5 bases between them. The CDR3 protein is CASSQEEYTEAFF. DNA for the CDR3: TGTGCCAGCAGCCAAGAAGAGTACACTGAAGCTTTCTTT.